This TCR beta chain comes out of a study of control samples from healthy donors and cancer patients. The repertoire was sequenced with immunoSEQ multiplex PCR; TCRdb's copy has only in-frame clones and lacks some. This table has 110,000 or so clones, around 89% appearing once. The CDR3 sequence is 13 residues long. Deletions cut 0 bases from V and 4 bases from J, with 7 bases between. Germline CDR1 and CDR2: SGDLS and YYNGEE. The V and J genes are TRBV9 and TRBJ2-5; D ambiguous. Sequenced sample: blood. The sequence was collected from a woman in her fifties or sixties in good health. The CDR3 bases are TGTGCCAGCAGCGTAGAGTTGGGAGAGACCCAGTACTTC. This codes for CASSVELGETQYF.